The T cell receptor (beta chain) described here comes from a study of blood T cells in healthy people across ages. Overall study: Template switching retrieved approximately one barcoded beta molecule for each two T cells.

The CDR3 length is 15 residues. CDR1 is LGHDT and CDR2 is YNNKEL in the germline V gene (reference sequence). The ends were cut back, 2 bases at V and 3 bases at J, with 13 bases in the middle. PCR was performed a second time for about 6 to 11 cycles using a sample-barcoded 5' primer and a J-beta primer mix. Each cDNA was tagged by a template-switch adaptor containing 12 random nucleotides. TCRdb reanalysed the 5' RACE reads using MiXCR and keeps one entry per CDR3 protein. The sample holds some 1.4 million distinct CDR3 sequences; 42% are singletons and the top ten take 7% to 9.5%. Worth noting for this clonotype: Its antigen is as yet unknown.

Study-level findings and limits: Any conclusive comparison of naive versus antigen-experienced cells was prevented by using unsorted PBMCs.

The receptor comes from a woman aged 18-30 years in good health. Sequencing was performed on blood. The chain combines TRBV3-1 with TRBJ1-2; a possible D gene is TRBD1 (5 bases). CDR3 coding DNA: TGTGCCAGCAGCCAACCAGGGCCCCCTTACTATGGCTACACCTTC. This codes for CASSQPGPPYYGYTF.